This T cell receptor beta chain comes out of a study of T cells in tuberculosis. Time point here: new active TB diagnosis, blood taken before or within 7 days of starting treatment. This CDR3 comprises 16 residues. V lost 1 base and J lost 5, with 17 bases in between. Per the germline V gene, CDR1 is SGHAT and CDR2 is FQNNGV. Method: immunoSEQ multiplex PCR; TCRdb's copy keeps in-frame clones and lacks some. This sample yields about 35,000 clones, of which around 90% are seen a single time; more than 6% belongs to the top ten. The V call is TRBV11-2, the J call TRBJ1-1, with D possibly matching TRBD1 (6 bases). The sequences come from PBMCs, collected at tuberculosis diagnosis. This receptor was obtained from an adult with tuberculosis. Some clones in this sample may be carry-over from other donors' samples. This chain's CDR3 is CASSLGTGGRGTEAFF. The CDR3 DNA reads as TGTGCCAGCAGCTTAGGGACCGGGGGGCGGGGGACTGAAGCTTTCTTT.